This TCR beta chain was sequenced for a study of T cell repertoires in aging, cancer and after chemotherapy. Study-wide results and limits: Loss of evenness, beyond lost richness, contributed to age-related TCR diversity decline in cancer patients. Across the chemotherapy interval, each cancer cohort showed higher median generation probability, suggesting thymic rebound.

A mixed TRB-A/B primer pool amplified rearranged TRB by multiplex touch-down PCR. Using its own MiXCR run on the multiplex PCR reads, TCRdb lists one record per CDR3 protein. The sample yields approximately 6,100 distinct CDR3 sequences, approximately 24% seen once. The V end lost 7 bases, the J end lost 5 bases, and 17 bases lay between the germline ends. This CDR3 region has 14 residues. CDR1 and CDR2 from the germline V gene are LNHDA and SQIVND (reference sequence). This clonotype was counted ten times or more. Its antigen remains unknown. Amplification of TCR beta used genomic DNA extracted from peripheral blood.

Sequencing was carried out using blood. This clonotype was obtained from a human donor in good health. The chain couples TRBV19 to TRBJ2-5; D call uncertain. CDR3 region: CASTVEWRSETQYF. In DNA, the CDR3 is TGTGCCAGTACAGTGGAGTGGCGTTCGGAGACCCAGTACTTC.